This entry lists 9 T cell receptor beta chains sequenced from one sample in a study of blood T cell repertoires in COVID-19. Here immunoSEQ multiplex PCR was the method, and the copy in TCRdb shows in-frame clones only, minus some. The profile shows 200,000 to 300,000 clones, about 87% of them singletons. Input material: peripheral blood. The receptor set was obtained from a man between 60 and 75 years old who had recovered from COVID-19.

This clone came up once. The rearrangement uses TRBV6-5 and TRBJ1-1; 8 bases match TRBD1. Germline CDR1 MNHEY, CDR2 SVGAGI. J gave up 5 bases and V 5 bases, and 10 bases lay outside the gene matches. The CDR3 loop spans 15 amino acids. The CDR3 nucleotides read TGTGCCAGCAGTCGTCGTCAGGGGGCTGGTACTGAAGCTTTCTTT. It codes for CASSRRQGAGTEAFF.

V gene TRBV5-1 combines with J gene TRBJ2-3; 11 positions match TRBD1. The germline gives CDR1 SGHRS, CDR2 YFSETQ. Losses at the gene ends were 3 bases for V and 2 bases for J; bases not matched to a gene: 8. This CDR3 has 17 amino acids. The CDR3 reads CASSYLGTGGFTDTQYF. For the CDR3, the DNA is TGCGCCAGCAGCTATCTTGGGACAGGGGGGTTCACAGATACGCAGTATTTT.

This clone was seen a few times. This specimen includes other DNA sequences encoding the same CDR3. The chain recombines TRBV9 with TRBJ1-2; D not certain. Germline-derived CDR1 and CDR2 are SGDLS and YYNGEE. The CDR3 sequence is 12 residues long. V lost 0 bases to trimming and J lost 8 bases, with 8 bases between them. CDR3 sequence: CASSVGGSGYTF. The CDR3 DNA follows: TGTGCCAGCAGCGTAGGAGGGAGCGGCTACACCTTC.

This chain connects TRBV10-3 to TRBJ1-5, with D possibly being TRBD1 (6 bases). The V gene lost 4 bases and the J gene lost 3 bases, with 10 bases spanning the gap. This CDR3 region has 14 residues. CDR1 and CDR2 from the germline V gene are ENHRY and SYGVKD. The CDR3 sequence: CAISAGGDNQPQHF. The CDR3 bases are TGTGCCATCAGTGCTGGGGGCGACAATCAGCCCCAGCATTTT.

The V call is TRBV18, the J call TRBJ2-5; 9 bases map to TRBD2. Germline V gene sequence: CDR1 KGHSH, CDR2 LQKENI. Trimming cost V 2 bases and J 4 bases; bases outside gene matches: 5. The length of the CDR3 is 15 residues. CDR3 region: CASSPGASGAETQYF. CDR3 bases: TGTGCCAGCTCACCAGGGGCTAGCGGGGCAGAGACCCAGTACTTC.

The rearrangement joins TRBV6-1 to TRBJ1-6, with TRBD1 matching 10 bases. Trimming cost V 1 base and J 6 bases; bases outside gene matches: 6. The CDR3 totals 17 residues. The germline CDR1 and CDR2 sequences are MNHNS and SASEGT. The chain's CDR3 is CASSEDERTGGNSPLHF. CDR3 sequence (DNA): TGTGCCAGCAGTGAAGACGAAAGGACAGGGGGTAATTCACCCCTCCACTTT.

The chain is built from TRBV30 and TRBJ1-4, with 7 bases fitting TRBD1. J gave up 6 bases and V 2 bases, and 9 bases lay outside the gene matches. CDR1 is GTSNPN and CDR2 is SVGIG in the germline V gene (reference sequence). This CDR3 contains 15 residues. CDR3 DNA: TGTGCCTGGAGTCCTTCGAGGACAGGCCATGAAAAACTGTTTTTT. This gives the protein CAWSPSRTGHEKLFF. The full variable domain, with the rest looked up from reference TRBV30 and TRBJ1-4, is SQTIHQWPATLVQPVGSPLSLECTVEGTSNPNLYWYRQAAGRGLQLLFYSVGIGQISSEVPQNLSASRPQDRQFILSSKKLLLSDSGFYLCAWSPSRTGHEKLFFGSGTQLSVL.

The chain links TRBV6-6 to TRBJ2-7, with 10 nucleotides matching TRBD1. The length of the CDR3 is 16 residues. Germline values: CDR1 MNHNY, CDR2 SVGAGI (reference sequence). Unmatched junction bases numbered 4, after V lost 1 base and J lost 1 base. CDR3 residues: CASSYFRDRGSYEQYF. CDR3 DNA: TGTGCCAGCAGTTACTTCCGGGACAGGGGATCCTACGAGCAGTACTTC.

The chain joins TRBV13 to TRBJ2-1, with 11 positions matching TRBD2. J was trimmed by 2 bases and V by 2 bases; bases with no gene match: 8. The germline V gene has CDR1 PRHDT and CDR2 FYEKMQ (reference sequence). The length of the CDR3 is 18 residues. The CDR3 loop is CASSLFLAGGVPYNEQFF. In DNA form, the CDR3 reads TGTGCCAGCAGCTTATTCCTAGCGGGGGGTGTCCCCTACAATGAGCAGTTCTTC.